The clone carrying this T cell receptor (beta chain) was found many times. Its specificity is unknown. Profiling that covered TCR beta VDJ and CDR3 relied on genomic DNA as its template. Each CDR3 protein is one row after TCRdb ran MiXCR on the reads. The table includes roughly 190,000 distinct CDR3 sequences, less than 70% detected once. This sample is drawn from a study of CD8+CD57+ T cells in acquired aplastic anemia. Study-level results: Twenty-nine shared CD8+ CDR3s appeared highly expressed within patients' immunodominant clones.

The CDR3 totals 13 residues. Germline CDR1 SGHTA, CDR2 FQGNSA. Trimming took 5 bases from V and 6 from J, leaving 12 bases between them. The sequence came from a human donor in good health, serving as a control. Sequencing used sorted CD4+, CD8+, or CD8+CD57+ T cells (not recorded which) from PBMCs. J is TRBJ2-3 and V is TRBV7-2; maybe TRBD2 (5 bases). The chain's CDR3 is CASSPDYFDTQYF. The DNA for the CDR3 is TGTGCCAGCAGCCCCGACTATTTCGATACGCAGTATTTT.